This T cell receptor beta chain is drawn from a study of blood T cell repertoires in COVID-19. Background on the study: Samples taken during acute and convalescent COVID-19 were collected in the United States, Italy and Spain.

Original methodology: Estimated nucleated cell counts came from reference gene primer amplification. The protocol was immunoSEQ multiplex PCR, while the TCRdb copy is restricted to in-frame clones and leaves out a portion. The V and J calls and clone size come from that table; D and trimming were worked out from the DNA. The sample holds some 230,000 clones; 65% to 90% are singletons and the top ten take 6% to 9.5%. Germline-derived CDR1 and CDR2 are LNHDA and SQIVND (reference sequence). V lost 6 bases to trimming and J lost 0 bases, with 3 bases between them. The CDR3 loop spans 12 amino acids. The material sequenced was peripheral blood. This receptor was identified in a woman aged 50 to 60 with acute or convalescent COVID-19. V and J are TRBV19 and TRBJ1-5; no firm D call. DNA for the CDR3: TGTGCCAGTAGCCATAGCAATCAGCCCCAGCATTTT. It translates to CASSHSNQPQHF. Together with reference TRBV19 and TRBJ1-5, the CDR3 gives the full variable domain: DGGITQSPKYLFRKEGQNVTLSCEQNLNHDAMYWYRQDPGQGLRLIYYSQIVNDFQKGDIAEGYSVSREKKESFPLTVTSAQKNPTAFYLCASSHSNQPQHFGDGTRLSIL.